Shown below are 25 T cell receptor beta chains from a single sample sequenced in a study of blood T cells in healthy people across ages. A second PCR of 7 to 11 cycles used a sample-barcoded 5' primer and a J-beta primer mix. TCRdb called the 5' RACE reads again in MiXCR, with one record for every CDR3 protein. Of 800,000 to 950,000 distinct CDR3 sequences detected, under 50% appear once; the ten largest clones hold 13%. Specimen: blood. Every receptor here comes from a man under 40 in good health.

The CDR3 spells CASSTPPLVIGTDTQYF. DNA for the CDR3: TGTGCCAGCAGCACCCCTCCCCTAGTTATCGGTACAGATACGCAGTATTTT. The chain joins TRBV9 to TRBJ2-3; D call uncertain. The CDR3 length is 17 residues. The V gene's germline CDR1 is SGDLS and CDR2 YYNGEE. Trimming stripped 4 bases from V and 3 bases from J, with 21 bases between.

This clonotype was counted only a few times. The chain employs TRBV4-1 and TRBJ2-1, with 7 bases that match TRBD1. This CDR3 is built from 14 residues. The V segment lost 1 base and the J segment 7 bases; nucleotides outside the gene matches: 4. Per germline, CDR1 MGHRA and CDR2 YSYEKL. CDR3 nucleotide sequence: TGCGCCAGCAGCCAAGTAACAGGGGAAAATGAGCAGTTCTTC. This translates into CASSQVTGENEQFF.

The CDR3 region is CASSQGLAGGFYQETQYF. The CDR3 DNA sequence: TGTGCCAGCAGCCAAGGACTAGCGGGGGGTTTTTACCAAGAGACCCAGTACTTC. The V call is TRBV14, the J call TRBJ2-5; 13 nucleotides match TRBD2. CDR1 is SGHDN, CDR2 FVKESK, per germline. The V and J ends lost 1 base and 0 bases, in that order; junction bases with no gene match: 5. This CDR3 region has 18 residues.

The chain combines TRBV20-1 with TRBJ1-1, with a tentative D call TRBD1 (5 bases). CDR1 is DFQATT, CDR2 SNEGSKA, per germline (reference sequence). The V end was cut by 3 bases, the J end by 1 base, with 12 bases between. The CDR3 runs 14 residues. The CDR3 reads CSARGGRQNTEAFF. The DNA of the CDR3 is TGCAGTGCTAGGGGGGGACGGCAGAACACTGAAGCTTTCTTT.

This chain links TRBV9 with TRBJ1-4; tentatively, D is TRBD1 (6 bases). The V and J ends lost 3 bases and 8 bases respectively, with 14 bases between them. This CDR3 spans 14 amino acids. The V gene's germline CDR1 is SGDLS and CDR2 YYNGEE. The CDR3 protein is CASSEGGAQEKLFF. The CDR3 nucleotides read TGTGCCAGCAGCGAGGGGGGGGCACAAGAAAAACTGTTTTTT.

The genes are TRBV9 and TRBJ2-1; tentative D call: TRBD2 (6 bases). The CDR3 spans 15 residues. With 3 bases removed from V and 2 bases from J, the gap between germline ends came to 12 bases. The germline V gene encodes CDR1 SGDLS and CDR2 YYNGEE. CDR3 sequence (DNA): TGTGCCAGCAGCGCCGAGGGACTTCCCTACAATGAGCAGTTCTTC. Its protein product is CASSAEGLPYNEQFF. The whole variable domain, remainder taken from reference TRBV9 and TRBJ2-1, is DSGVTQTPKHLITATGQRVTLRCSPRSGDLSVYWYQQSLDQGLQFLIQYYNGEERAKGNILERFSAQQFPDLHSELNLSSLELGDSALYFCASSAEGLPYNEQFFGPGTRLTVL.

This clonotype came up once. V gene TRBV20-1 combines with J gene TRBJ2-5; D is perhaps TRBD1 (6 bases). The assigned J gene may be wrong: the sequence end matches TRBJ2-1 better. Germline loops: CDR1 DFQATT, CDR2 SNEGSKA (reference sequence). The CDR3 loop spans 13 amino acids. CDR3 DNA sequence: TGCAGTGCTCCTAGGGGGTCCACAGAGACCCAGTTCTTC. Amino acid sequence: CSAPRGSTETQFF.

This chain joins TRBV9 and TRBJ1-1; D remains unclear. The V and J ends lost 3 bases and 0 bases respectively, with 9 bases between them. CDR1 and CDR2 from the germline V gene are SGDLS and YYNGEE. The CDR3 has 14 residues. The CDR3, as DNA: TGTGCCAGCAGCGGAGGGAGCTTGAACACTGAAGCTTTCTTT. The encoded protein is CASSGGSLNTEAFF.

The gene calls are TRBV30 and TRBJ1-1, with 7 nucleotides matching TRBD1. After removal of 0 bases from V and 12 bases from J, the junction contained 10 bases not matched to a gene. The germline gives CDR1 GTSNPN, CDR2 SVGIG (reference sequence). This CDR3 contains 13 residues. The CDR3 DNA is TGTGCCTGGAGTGTGACCCACAGGGGACAGTCTTTCTTT. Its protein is CAWSVTHRGQSFF.

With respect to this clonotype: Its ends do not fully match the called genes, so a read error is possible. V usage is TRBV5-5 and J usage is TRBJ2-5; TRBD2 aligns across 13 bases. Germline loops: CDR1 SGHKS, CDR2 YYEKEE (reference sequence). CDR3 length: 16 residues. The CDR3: CASRFRTSGGAGEQYF. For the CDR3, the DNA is TGTGCCAGCAGATTTAGAACTAGCGGGGGGGCAGGAGAGCAGTACTTT.

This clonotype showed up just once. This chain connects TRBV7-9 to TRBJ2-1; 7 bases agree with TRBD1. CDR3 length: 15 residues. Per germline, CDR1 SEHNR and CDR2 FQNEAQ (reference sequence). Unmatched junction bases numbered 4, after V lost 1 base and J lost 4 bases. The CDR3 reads CASSLVTGVYNEQFF. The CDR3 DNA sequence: TGTGCCAGCAGCTTAGTAACAGGGGTATACAATGAGCAGTTCTTC.

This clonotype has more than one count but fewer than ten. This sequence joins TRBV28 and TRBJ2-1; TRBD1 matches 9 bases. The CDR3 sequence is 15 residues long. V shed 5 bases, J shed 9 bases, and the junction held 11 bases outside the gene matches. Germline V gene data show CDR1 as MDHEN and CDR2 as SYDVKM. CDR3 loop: CASSLRDRVHTEQFF. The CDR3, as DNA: TGTGCCAGCAGTCTCCGGGACAGGGTCCACACTGAGCAGTTCTTC.

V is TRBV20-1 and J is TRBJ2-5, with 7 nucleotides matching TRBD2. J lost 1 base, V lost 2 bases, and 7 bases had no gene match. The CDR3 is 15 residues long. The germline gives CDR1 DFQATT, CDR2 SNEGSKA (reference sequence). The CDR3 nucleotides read TGCAGTGCTAGACCCCTGGGGGGGTTCCAAGAGACCCAGTACTTC. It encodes CSARPLGGFQETQYF.

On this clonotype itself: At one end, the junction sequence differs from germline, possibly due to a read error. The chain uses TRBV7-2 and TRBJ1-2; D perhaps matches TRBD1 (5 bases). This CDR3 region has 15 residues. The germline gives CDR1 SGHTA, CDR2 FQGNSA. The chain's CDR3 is CASSRDGGSGYGHTF. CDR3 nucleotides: TGTGCCAGCAGCCGGGACGGGGGATCGGGCTATGGCCACACCTTC.

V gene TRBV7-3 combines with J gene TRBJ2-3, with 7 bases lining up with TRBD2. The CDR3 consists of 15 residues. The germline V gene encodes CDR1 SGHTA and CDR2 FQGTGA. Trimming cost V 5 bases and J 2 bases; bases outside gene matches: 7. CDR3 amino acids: CASSPGDYHTDTQYF. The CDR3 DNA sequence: TGTGCCAGCAGCCCCGGGGACTACCACACAGATACGCAGTATTTT.

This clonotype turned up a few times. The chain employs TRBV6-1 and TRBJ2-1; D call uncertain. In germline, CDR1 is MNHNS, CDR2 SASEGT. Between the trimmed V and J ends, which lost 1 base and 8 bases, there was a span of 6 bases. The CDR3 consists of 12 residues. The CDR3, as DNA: TGTGCCAGCAGTGAAGTGGGCGATGAGCAGTTCTTC. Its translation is CASSEVGDEQFF.

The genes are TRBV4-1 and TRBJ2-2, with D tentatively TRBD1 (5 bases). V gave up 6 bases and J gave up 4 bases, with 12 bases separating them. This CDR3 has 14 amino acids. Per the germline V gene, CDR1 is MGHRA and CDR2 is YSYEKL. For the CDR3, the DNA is TGCGCCAGCAGGGGGCTAAGGGCCACCGGGGAGCTGTTTTTT. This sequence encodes CASRGLRATGELFF.

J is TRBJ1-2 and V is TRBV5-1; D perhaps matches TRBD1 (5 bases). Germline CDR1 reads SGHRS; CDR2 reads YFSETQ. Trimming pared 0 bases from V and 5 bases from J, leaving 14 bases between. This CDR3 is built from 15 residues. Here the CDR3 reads CASSLDEVTAYGYTF. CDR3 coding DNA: TGCGCCAGCAGCTTGGATGAGGTGACAGCGTATGGCTACACCTTC.

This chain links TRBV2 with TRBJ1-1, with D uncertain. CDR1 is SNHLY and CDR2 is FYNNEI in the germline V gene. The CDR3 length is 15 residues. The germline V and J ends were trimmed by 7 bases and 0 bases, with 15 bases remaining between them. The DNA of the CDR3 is TGTGCCAGCATTTCCCCGGCGGTCATGAACACTGAAGCTTTCTTT. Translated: CASISPAVMNTEAFF.

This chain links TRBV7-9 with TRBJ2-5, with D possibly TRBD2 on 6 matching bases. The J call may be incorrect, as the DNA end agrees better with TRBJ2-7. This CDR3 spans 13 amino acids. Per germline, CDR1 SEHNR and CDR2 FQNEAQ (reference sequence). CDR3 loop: CASSLVAGGEQYF. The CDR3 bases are TGTGCCAGCAGCTTAGTAGCCGGGGGCGAGCAGTACTTC.

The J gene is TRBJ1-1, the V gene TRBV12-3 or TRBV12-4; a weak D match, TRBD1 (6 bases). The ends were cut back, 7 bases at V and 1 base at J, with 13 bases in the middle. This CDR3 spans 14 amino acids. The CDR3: CASKRGDPNTEAFF. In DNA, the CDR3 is TGTGCCAGCAAGAGGGGGGACCCGAACACTGAAGCTTTCTTT.

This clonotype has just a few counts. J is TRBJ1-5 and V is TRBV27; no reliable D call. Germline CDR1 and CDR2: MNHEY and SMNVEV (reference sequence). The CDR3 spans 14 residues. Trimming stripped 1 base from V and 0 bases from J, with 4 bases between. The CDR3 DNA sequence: TGTGCCAGCAGTTTATGGGGTAGCAATCAGCCCCAGCATTTT. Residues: CASSLWGSNQPQHF.

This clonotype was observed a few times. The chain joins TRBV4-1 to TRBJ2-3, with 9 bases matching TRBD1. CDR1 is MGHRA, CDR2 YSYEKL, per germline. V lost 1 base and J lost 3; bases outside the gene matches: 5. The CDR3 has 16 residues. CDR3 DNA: TGCGCCAGCAGCCAAGCGGGGACAGGGTGGACAGATACGCAGTATTTT. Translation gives CASSQAGTGWTDTQYF.

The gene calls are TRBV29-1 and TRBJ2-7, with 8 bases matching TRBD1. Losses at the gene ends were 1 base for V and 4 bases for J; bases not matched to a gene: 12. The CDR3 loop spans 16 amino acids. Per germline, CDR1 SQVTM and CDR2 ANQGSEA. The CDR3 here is CSVEGTVRGQGYEQYF. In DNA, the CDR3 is TGCAGCGTTGAAGGTACGGTTCGAGGACAGGGTTACGAGCAGTACTTC.

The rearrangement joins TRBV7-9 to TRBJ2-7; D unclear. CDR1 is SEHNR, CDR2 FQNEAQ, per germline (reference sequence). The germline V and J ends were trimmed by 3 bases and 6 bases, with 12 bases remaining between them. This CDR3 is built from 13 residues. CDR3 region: CASSFGGLAEQYF. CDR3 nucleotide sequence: TGTGCCAGCAGCTTCGGCGGTCTCGCCGAGCAGTACTTC.